The T cell receptor (beta chain) under discussion was sequenced for a study of technical replicates of blood from several donors. Assay: immunoSEQ multiplex PCR; the TCRdb copy retains only in-frame clones and omits some. Here the sample spans approximately 82,000 clones, over 95% being singletons. The CDR3 is 20 residues long. The source material was T cells isolated from PBMCs. The rearrangement uses TRBV21-1 and TRBJ2-6; the listed D gene, TRBD1, was not tested against the DNA. TRBV21-1 is shown as a pseudogene. The sequence was collected from a human donor in good health. For the CDR3, the DNA is TGTGCCAGCAGCACCACGCCGGGACAGACGTTTAGGGCTGGGGCCAACGTCCTGACTTTC. Translated: CASSTTPGQTFRAGANVLTF.